A selection of T cell receptor beta chains follows, all from one sample in a study of STAT5B mutations in CD4+ large granular lymphocyte leukemia. Assay used: immunoSEQ multiplex PCR; TCRdb lists only in-frame clones, some missing. The repertoire has 30,000 to 40,000 clones, about nine tenths of them found once; the top ten carry about 0.92%. Sequenced sample: CD4+ T cells from blood buffy coats. The receptors were sampled from a human donor in good health. CDR3s include the opening cysteine and the closing phenylalanine or tryptophan. The D gene is left open where the match is weak. Clone size appears in some rows only: once, few, many, or a class for an expanded clone.

j_call: TRBJ1-5
clone_size: .
v_call: TRBV5-8
d_call: TRBD1
cdr3_aa: CASSTGTGAMGNQPQHF
cdr3_nt: TGTGCCAGCAGCACCGGGACAGGGGCAATGGGCAATCAGCCCCAGCATTTT

j_call: TRBJ1-3
clone_size: .
v_call: TRBV5-1
d_call: TRBD1
cdr3_aa: CASSASTGAGNTIYF
cdr3_nt: TGCGCCAGCAGCGCCTCGACAGGGGCTGGAAACACCATATATTTT

j_call: TRBJ1-6
clone_size: .
v_call: TRBV6-6
d_call: .
cdr3_aa: CASIPGIHNSPLHF
cdr3_nt: TGTGCCAGCATCCCCGGGATCCATAATTCACCCCTCCACTTT

j_call: TRBJ1-1
clone_size: .
v_call: TRBV7-6
d_call: .
cdr3_aa: CASTPRMNTEAFF
cdr3_nt: TGTGCCAGCACCCCTAGAATGAACACTGAAGCTTTCTTT

j_call: TRBJ2-7
clone_size: .
v_call: TRBV14
d_call: TRBD2
cdr3_aa: CASSPGGGRAYF
cdr3_nt: TGTGCCAGCAGCCCCGGGGGGGGGCGTGCATACTTC

j_call: TRBJ1-1
clone_size: .
v_call: TRBV4-3
d_call: .
cdr3_aa: CASSQETSGAWRGNTEAFF
cdr3_nt: TGCGCCAGCAGCCAAGAAACCTCAGGGGCCTGGAGAGGGAACACTGAAGCTTTCTTT

j_call: TRBJ2-3
clone_size: .
v_call: TRBV7-3
d_call: .
cdr3_aa: CASSPLPRGNTDTQYF
cdr3_nt: TGTGCCAGCAGCCCGCTCCCCCGGGGGAACACAGATACGCAGTATTTT

j_call: TRBJ1-3
clone_size: .
v_call: TRBV18
d_call: .
cdr3_aa: CASSQEEVSGNTIYF
cdr3_nt: TGTGCCAGCTCACAAGAGGAGGTCTCTGGAAACACCATATATTTT

j_call: TRBJ1-5
clone_size: few
v_call: TRBV18
d_call: .
cdr3_aa: CASSTGTVGDQPQHF
cdr3_nt: TGTGCCAGCTCAACCGGGACGGTGGGGGATCAGCCCCAGCATTTT

j_call: TRBJ1-3
clone_size: .
v_call: TRBV27
d_call: .
cdr3_aa: CASSLGRPGTRSGNTIYF
cdr3_nt: TGTGCCAGCAGTTTAGGCAGACCCGGGACAAGATCAGGAAACACCATATATTTT

j_call: TRBJ2-1
clone_size: .
v_call: TRBV6-5
d_call: .
cdr3_aa: CASSYSYSVIYNEQFF
cdr3_nt: TGTGCCAGCAGTTACTCCTACAGCGTTATATACAATGAGCAGTTCTTC

j_call: TRBJ1-4
clone_size: once
v_call: TRBV7-9
d_call: TRBD1
cdr3_aa: CASSPTGAAAKLFF
cdr3_nt: TGTGCCAGCAGCCCCACAGGGGCGGCGGCAAAACTGTTTTTT

j_call: TRBJ2-1
clone_size: .
v_call: TRBV5-1
d_call: .
cdr3_aa: CASSLESGTYNEQFF
cdr3_nt: TGCGCCAGCAGCTTGGAGAGCGGGACATACAATGAGCAGTTCTTC

j_call: TRBJ1-1
clone_size: .
v_call: TRBV11-3
d_call: .
cdr3_aa: CASSSRTAQNTEAFF
cdr3_nt: TGTGCCAGCAGCTCAAGGACAGCCCAGAACACTGAAGCTTTCTTT

j_call: TRBJ2-3
clone_size: .
v_call: TRBV30
d_call: .
cdr3_aa: CAWSRLKFDTQYF
cdr3_nt: TGTGCCTGGAGTCGACTAAAGTTCGATACGCAGTATTTT

j_call: TRBJ2-5
clone_size: once
v_call: TRBV7-6
d_call: .
cdr3_aa: CASSLGPTETQYF
cdr3_nt: TGTGCCAGCAGCTTAGGACCGACGGAGACCCAGTACTTC

j_call: TRBJ2-2
clone_size: .
v_call: TRBV11-2
d_call: .
cdr3_aa: CASSLFRWDTGELFF
cdr3_nt: TGTGCCAGCAGCTTATTTCGGTGGGACACCGGGGAGCTGTTTTTT

j_call: TRBJ1-5
clone_size: .
v_call: TRBV27
d_call: TRBD1
cdr3_aa: CASSSGGSYSNQPQHF
cdr3_nt: TGTGCCAGCAGTTCAGGGGGGAGTTACAGCAATCAGCCCCAGCATTTT

j_call: TRBJ1-3
clone_size: .
v_call: TRBV4-1
d_call: .
cdr3_aa: CASSQGSNGGASGNTIYF
cdr3_nt: TGCGCCAGCAGCCAAGGGTCTAATGGGGGGGCATCTGGAAACACCATATATTTT

j_call: TRBJ1-3
clone_size: .
v_call: TRBV5-1
d_call: .
cdr3_aa: CASSLELRVSGNTIYF
cdr3_nt: TGCGCCAGCAGCTTGGAGCTGAGGGTATCTGGAAACACCATATATTTT

j_call: TRBJ2-3
clone_size: .
v_call: TRBV15
d_call: .
cdr3_aa: CATSRVSDTQYF
cdr3_nt: TGTGCCACCAGCAGAGTTTCAGATACGCAGTATTTT

j_call: TRBJ2-3
clone_size: .
v_call: TRBV10-3
d_call: .
cdr3_aa: CAISVSDIADTQYF
cdr3_nt: TGTGCCATCAGTGTATCGGACATAGCAGATACGCAGTATTTT

j_call: TRBJ2-3
clone_size: .
v_call: TRBV7-6
d_call: .
cdr3_aa: CASSLGTYLGDTQYF
cdr3_nt: TGTGCCAGCAGCTTAGGTACCTACCTGGGGGATACGCAGTATTTT